This T cell receptor beta chain came from a study of shared clonotypes between healthy human individuals. Study findings and constraints: Memory subsets generally showed smaller estimated richness than naive subsets did. Between a few donors, naive CD4 clonotypes were shared at a level of about 5%. Represented diversity (both genetic and exposure-history) was limited by the small number of donors.

Each sorted subset replicate got 200 ng genomic DNA, 25,000 to 30,000 genomes. The protocol was immunoSEQ multiplex PCR, while the TCRdb copy is restricted to in-frame clones and leaves out a portion. The sample shows about 2.3 million clones, about 90% of them seen only once. A remark on this clone: Its cognate antigen is unknown.

The sample comprised naive CD4+ T cells from PBMCs. Subset of the sample: CD45RA+ positively selected. This receptor was identified in a man between 18 and 29 years old in good health. Some clones in this sample may be carry-over from other donors' samples.

The CDR3 spells CASSLAGQGTETQYF. CDR3 coding DNA: TGCGCCAGCAGCTTGGCGGGACAGGGGACGGAGACCCAGTACTTC. The chain has TRBV5-1 and TRBJ2-5; 10 bases agree with TRBD1. Germline loops: CDR1 SGHRS, CDR2 YFSETQ. Trimming took 0 bases from V and 5 from J; bases not matched to a gene: 4. The CDR3 spans 15 residues.